One sample yielded the 25 T cell receptor beta chains listed below, sequenced in a study of T cells in Graves' hyperthyroidism and ophthalmopathy. The investigators amplified TCR beta CDR3 regions from RNA transcripts. First-round RT-PCR with HTBI primers amplified the TCR CDR3 region. Via MiXCR, TCRdb re-called the multiplex PCR reads, giving one row per CDR3 protein. The sample lists around 450,000 distinct CDR3 sequences; around 14% were seen once. Sequencing was performed on blood. Every receptor here comes from a young woman with Graves' hyperthyroidism.

The chain uses TRBV19 and TRBJ2-7; no definite D call. The length of the CDR3 is 13 residues. Germline assignment: CDR1 LNHDA and CDR2 SQIVND (reference sequence). V lost 1 base, J lost 7 bases, and 11 bases lay in between. The CDR3 loop is CASSIADGGEQYF. As DNA, the CDR3 is TGTGCCAGTAGTATAGCGGACGGTGGGGAGCAGTACTTC. The whole variable domain, remainder taken from reference TRBV19 and TRBJ2-7, is DGGITQSPKYLFRKEGQNVTLSCEQNLNHDAMYWYRQDPGQGLRLIYYSQIVNDFQKGDIAEGYSVSREKKESFPLTVTSAQKNPTAFYLCASSIADGGEQYFGPGTRLTVT.

The V call is TRBV4-2, the J call TRBJ1-4; D call uncertain. The CDR3 spans 20 residues. Germline CDR1 LGHNA, CDR2 YNFKEQ. The germline V and J ends were trimmed by 0 bases and 6 bases, with 26 bases remaining between them. CDR3 in amino acids: CASSQDTLRVGRRVHEKLFF. In DNA form, the CDR3 reads TGTGCCAGCAGCCAAGATACCCTTCGAGTAGGGCGGAGGGTTCATGAAAAACTGTTTTTT.

This clonotype was detected a few times. The chain carries TRBV19 and TRBJ2-1; 9 positions match TRBD2. Germline CDR1 LNHDA, CDR2 SQIVND (reference sequence). The V and J ends lost 0 bases and 8 bases, in that order; junction bases with no gene match: 5. The CDR3 is made up of 15 amino acids. In DNA, the CDR3 is TGTGCCAGTAGTATAGAGCGGGAGGGCCTCGATGAGCAGTTCTTC. This encodes CASSIEREGLDEQFF.

The chain employs TRBV7-9 and TRBJ2-7, with TRBD1 matching 7 bases. The germline CDR1 and CDR2 sequences are SEHNR and FQNEAQ (reference sequence). After removal of 7 bases from V and 3 bases from J, the junction contained 6 bases not matched to a gene. The CDR3 spans 13 residues. CDR3 sequence (DNA): TGTGCCAGCAACACAGGGGCAGGCTACGAGCAGTACTTC. Amino acids: CASNTGAGYEQYF.

This clonotype appeared a few times. This rearrangement joins TRBV4-2 to TRBJ1-3; no clear D gene. Per germline, CDR1 LGHNA and CDR2 YNFKEQ. With 0 bases removed from V and 1 base from J, the gap between germline ends came to 7 bases. This CDR3 region has 15 residues. CDR3 in amino acids: CASSQEEASGNTIYF. The DNA for the CDR3 is TGTGCCAGCAGCCAAGAGGAAGCGTCTGGAAACACCATATATTTT.

This clonotype was counted at least ten times. This chain links TRBV18 with TRBJ2-7, with D perhaps assigned TRBD1 or TRBD2 (6 bases each). The CDR3 runs 16 residues. CDR1 and CDR2 (germline): KGHSH, LQKENI. Trimming took off 0 bases at V and 1 base at J, with 13 bases between the two ends. DNA for the CDR3: TGTGCCAGCTCACCACCCTCCAGGGGAGGTTCCTACGAGCAGTACTTC. Its protein product is CASSPPSRGGSYEQYF.

This clonotype was counted only a few times. The V call is TRBV10-3, the J call TRBJ1-5; D remains unclear. The CDR3 covers 17 residues. Germline CDR1 reads ENHRY; CDR2 reads SYGVKD. V lost 0 bases and J 0 bases, leaving 12 bases between the germline ends. CDR3 DNA sequence: TGTGCCATCAGTGAGTCGATAGTGAGGGTTAGCAATCAGCCCCAGCATTTT. This codes for CAISESIVRVSNQPQHF.

This clonotype was picked up many times. This chain's CDR3 is CASVPGTGAYEQYF. CDR3 bases: TGTGCCAGCGTACCCGGGACAGGGGCCTACGAGCAGTACTTC. This chain joins TRBV18 and TRBJ2-7; 10 bases fit TRBD1. Trimming cost V 8 bases and J 2 bases; bases outside gene matches: 6. CDR1 and CDR2 from the germline V gene are KGHSH and LQKENI. This CDR3 contains 14 residues.

The gene calls are TRBV6-4 and TRBJ2-6, with a tentative D call TRBD2 (6 bases). Germline lookup yields CDR1 MRHNA and CDR2 SNTAGT. The CDR3 loop spans 16 amino acids. V was pared by 2 bases and J by 0 bases, with 8 bases between. CDR3 amino acids: CASSDGGVSGANVLTF. CDR3 in DNA: TGTGCCAGCAGTGACGGCGGGGTCTCTGGGGCCAACGTCCTGACTTTC.

This clonotype was detected ten times or more. The chain is built from TRBV6-1 and TRBJ1-1, with D possibly matching TRBD1 (6 bases). The length of the CDR3 is 13 residues. Deletions cut 5 bases from V and 1 base from J, with 8 bases between. From germline, CDR1 is MNHNS and CDR2 SASEGT. CDR3 residues: CASSRGGNTEAFF. DNA of the CDR3: TGTGCCAGCAGTAGGGGGGGGAACACTGAAGCTTTCTTT.

The count of this clonotype is one. A much larger clone sits a single nucleotide away, making a read error possible. The genes are TRBV6-6 and TRBJ2-5; D is ambiguous. Trimming removed 0 bases from V and 4 bases from J, with 12 bases in between. From germline, CDR1 is MNHNY and CDR2 SVGAGI (reference sequence). The length of the CDR3 is 15 residues. CDR3 in amino acids: CASSYSGSDGETQYF. CDR3 DNA: TGTGCCAGCAGTTACTCGGGATCGGACGGAGAGACCCAGTACTTC.

This clonotype was seen repeatedly, ten times or more. The V gene is TRBV6-5, the J gene TRBJ2-5; D is possibly TRBD2 (5 bases). The CDR3 covers 14 residues. Between the trimmed V and J ends, which lost 2 bases and 2 bases, there was a span of 9 bases. Per the germline V gene, CDR1 is MNHEY and CDR2 is SVGAGI. CDR3 DNA: TGTGCCAGCAGTTACAGGACTTTTCAAGAGACCCAGTACTTC. This sequence encodes CASSYRTFQETQYF.

This clonotype was seen more than once but under ten times. The rearrangement uses TRBV9 and TRBJ2-6; possible D gene TRBD1, 6 bases. CDR1 and CDR2 from the germline V gene are SGDLS and YYNGEE. CDR3 size: 14 residues. Trimming left V 0 bases short and J 19 bases short, with 20 bases between. CDR3 nucleotide sequence: TGTGCCAGCAGCGTAGGAAGTAGTGAGAAGGGGGTAACTTTC. Translated: CASSVGSSEKGVTF.

This clonotype has a handful of counts. The chain links TRBV11-2 to TRBJ2-5, with D uncertain. Trimming cost V 1 base and J 1 base, with 7 bases left between them. The CDR3 spans 14 residues. The germline gives CDR1 SGHAT, CDR2 FQNNGV. CDR3 sequence: CASSLVGSQETQYF. In nucleotides, the CDR3 is TGTGCCAGCAGCTTAGTAGGCAGCCAAGAGACCCAGTACTTC.

The sample holds many counts of this clonotype. The chain's CDR3 is CASSPPAQQRRQPQHF. For the CDR3, the DNA is TGTGCCAGCTCACCACCCGCCCAACAGCGGCGGCAGCCCCAGCATTTT. The V call is TRBV18, the J call TRBJ1-5, with D unclear. Between the trimmed V and J ends, which lost 0 bases and 7 bases, there was a span of 16 bases. Germline V gene sequence: CDR1 KGHSH, CDR2 LQKENI. The CDR3 runs to 16 residues. Complete variable domain (other parts from reference TRBV18 and TRBJ1-5): NAGVMQNPRHLVRRRGQEARLRCSPMKGHSHVYWYRQLPEEGLKFMVYLQKENIIDESGMPKERFSAEFPKEGPSILRIQQVVRGDSAAYFCASSPPAQQRRQPQHFGDGTRLSIL.

This clonotype showed up many times. The chain recombines TRBV28 with TRBJ1-2; a weak D match, TRBD1 (5 bases). V was cut by 5 bases and J by 4 bases, with 11 bases left in between. This CDR3 has 13 amino acids. The germline V gene has CDR1 MDHEN and CDR2 SYDVKM. CDR3 bases: TGTGCCAGCAGTCCTCCAGGGTCCTATGGCTACACCTTC. It encodes CASSPPGSYGYTF.

This clonotype occurred many times. The rearrangement uses TRBV7-2 and TRBJ2-7; 13 bases map to TRBD2. Germline values: CDR1 SGHTA, CDR2 FQGNSA. The length of the CDR3 is 16 residues. Trimming cost V 5 bases and J 4 bases; bases outside gene matches: 8. Here the CDR3 DNA reads TGTGCCAGCAGCCAGACTAGCGGGGGGCGCTCTTACGAGCAGTACTTC. Protein sequence: CASSQTSGGRSYEQYF.

This clonotype was counted between two and nine times. The J gene is TRBJ2-3, the V gene TRBV7-9; 9 nucleotides line up with TRBD2. The CDR3 totals 17 residues. CDR1 and CDR2 (germline): SEHNR, FQNEAQ (reference sequence). Germline trimming cut 4 bases from V and 4 bases from J; bases unmatched to any gene: 12. The CDR3 DNA is TGTGCCAGCAGCTCTAAAAATAGCGGGAGCATGGCAGATACGCAGTATTTT. It translates to CASSSKNSGSMADTQYF.

This clonotype was found many times. The chain carries TRBV10-3 and TRBJ1-2, with D possibly TRBD1 on 5 matching bases. This CDR3 has 15 amino acids. Germline assignment: CDR1 ENHRY and CDR2 SYGVKD. Deletions cut 2 bases from V and 3 bases from J, with 13 bases between. The CDR3 DNA is TGTGCCATCAGTGAGCCGGCAGGGAGGGACTATGGCTACACCTTC. Protein product: CAISEPAGRDYGYTF.

This chain uses TRBV14 with TRBJ1-2; D gene uncertain. CDR1 is SGHDN, CDR2 FVKESK, per germline. The V gene lost 3 bases and the J gene lost 8 bases, with 16 bases spanning the gap. The length of the CDR3 is 14 residues. The CDR3 coding sequence is TGTGCCAGCAGCCAGACCGGGAACTTATTAGGCTACACCTTC. It is translated as CASSQTGNLLGYTF.

Ten or more counts support this clonotype. The chain recombines TRBV9 with TRBJ2-3, with TRBD2 as a possible D gene (5 bases). The CDR3 is made up of 13 amino acids. Trimming stripped 0 bases from V and 4 bases from J, with 6 bases between. Germline CDR1 is SGDLS and CDR2 is YYNGEE. The chain's CDR3 is CASSVGGPDTQYF. The CDR3 DNA sequence: TGTGCCAGCAGCGTAGGAGGGCCAGATACGCAGTATTTT.

This clonotype was counted at least ten times. The CDR3 here is CASSENPGGPGLGYTF. DNA of the CDR3: TGTGCCAGCAGTGAAAATCCTGGGGGACCAGGACTTGGCTACACCTTC. This chain joins TRBV2 and TRBJ1-2, with a weak D call TRBD1 (5 bases). CDR1 is SNHLY and CDR2 is FYNNEI in the germline V gene. Deletions cut 2 bases from V and 7 bases from J, with 20 bases between. The CDR3 sequence is 16 residues long. The full variable domain, with the rest looked up from reference TRBV2 and TRBJ1-2, is EPEVTQTPSHQVTQMGQEVILRCVPISNHLYFYWYRQILGQKVEFLVSFYNNEISEKSEIFDDQFSVERPDGSNFTLKIRSTKLEDSAMYFCASSENPGGPGLGYTFGSGTRLTVV.

This clonotype was picked up many times. The chain has TRBV28 and TRBJ1-2, with no clear D. Trimming took off 5 bases at V and 1 base at J, with 5 bases between the two ends. This CDR3 comprises 12 residues. Germline CDR1 is MDHEN and CDR2 is SYDVKM. CDR3 protein: CASSDNNYGYTF. The CDR3 coding sequence is TGTGCCAGCAGTGACAATAACTATGGCTACACCTTC.

This clonotype was observed a few times. The CDR3 is CASSLAPGHDYGYTF. The CDR3 DNA sequence: TGTGCCAGCAGCTTAGCCCCGGGACACGACTATGGCTACACCTTC. V usage is TRBV7-3 and J usage is TRBJ1-2; weak D call: TRBD1 (6 bases). This CDR3 is 15 amino acids long. V was cut by 2 bases and J by 3 bases, with 13 bases left in between. CDR1 and CDR2 (germline): SGHTA, FQGTGA.

This clonotype was recorded many times. This chain joins TRBV24-1 and TRBJ2-3; 8 nucleotides line up with TRBD1. The CDR3 sequence is 16 residues long. Germline V gives CDR1 KGHDR, CDR2 SFDVKD. V lost 0 bases to trimming and J lost 7 bases; unmatched junction nucleotides: 8. DNA for the CDR3: TGTGCCACCAGTGATTTGCGGGCAGGGGGCGCGAATACGCAGTATTTT. It encodes CATSDLRAGGANTQYF.